The sequence of this TCR beta chain was determined in a study of blood T cell repertoires in COVID-19. In the study overall: From the United States, Italy and Spain came samples of acute and convalescent COVID-19.

Original methodology: The authors estimated nucleated cell counts from reference gene primer amplification. The method was immunoSEQ multiplex PCR; TCRdb's version includes in-frame clones alone and lacks a portion of them. The DNA gave D and trimming, while V, J and clone size come from that table. Of around 110,000 clones in the sample, less than 85% are singletons; the top ten hold 2% to 2.5%. Germline V CDR1 and CDR2: MNHEY, SVGAGI. The CDR3 spans 13 residues. With 11 bases removed from V and 4 bases from J, the gap between germline ends came to 15 bases. The genes are TRBV6-5 and TRBJ2-1; possible D gene TRBD2, 6 bases. Material: peripheral blood. This receptor was obtained from a man aged 30 to 39 with acute or convalescent COVID-19. CDR3 region: CAAAAGLYNEQFF. Written as DNA, the CDR3 is TGTGCCGCTGCGGCGGGGTTATACAATGAGCAGTTCTTC.